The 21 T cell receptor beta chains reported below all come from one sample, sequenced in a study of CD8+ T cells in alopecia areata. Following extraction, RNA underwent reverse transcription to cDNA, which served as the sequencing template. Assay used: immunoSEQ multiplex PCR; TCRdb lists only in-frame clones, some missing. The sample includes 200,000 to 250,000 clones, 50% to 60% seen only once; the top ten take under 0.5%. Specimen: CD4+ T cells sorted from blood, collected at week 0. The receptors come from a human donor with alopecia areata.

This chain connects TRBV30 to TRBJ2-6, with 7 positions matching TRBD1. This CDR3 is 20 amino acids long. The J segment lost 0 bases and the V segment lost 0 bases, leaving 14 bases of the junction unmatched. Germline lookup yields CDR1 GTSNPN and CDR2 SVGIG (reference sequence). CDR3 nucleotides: TGTGCCTGGAGTGTACGGTGGGGTCAGGGGGTAGGCTCTGGGGCCAACGTCCTGACTTTC. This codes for CAWSVRWGQGVGSGANVLTF.

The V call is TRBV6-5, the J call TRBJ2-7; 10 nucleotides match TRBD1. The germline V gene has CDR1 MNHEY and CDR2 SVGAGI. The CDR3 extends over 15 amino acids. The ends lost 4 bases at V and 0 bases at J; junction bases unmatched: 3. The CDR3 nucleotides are TGTGCCAGCAGTTCCCGGACAGGGGGCTCCTACGAGCAGTACTTC. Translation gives CASSSRTGGSYEQYF.

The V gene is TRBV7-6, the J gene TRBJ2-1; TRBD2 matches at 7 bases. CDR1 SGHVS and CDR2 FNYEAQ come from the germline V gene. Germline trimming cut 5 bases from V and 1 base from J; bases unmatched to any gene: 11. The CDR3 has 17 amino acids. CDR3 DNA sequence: TGTGCCAGCAGCGGGAGGGGTGGGCGGGTTTCCTACAATGAGCAGTTCTTC. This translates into CASSGRGGRVSYNEQFF.

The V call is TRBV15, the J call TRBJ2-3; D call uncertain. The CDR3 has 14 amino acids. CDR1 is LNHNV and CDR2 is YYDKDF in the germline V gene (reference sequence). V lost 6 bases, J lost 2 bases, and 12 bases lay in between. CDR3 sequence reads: CATSKGDTTDTQYF. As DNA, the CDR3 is TGTGCCACCAGTAAAGGCGATACCACAGATACGCAGTATTTT.

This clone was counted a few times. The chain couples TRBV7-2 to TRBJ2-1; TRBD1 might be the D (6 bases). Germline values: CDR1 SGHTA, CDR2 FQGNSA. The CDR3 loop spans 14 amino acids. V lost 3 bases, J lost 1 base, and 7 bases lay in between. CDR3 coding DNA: TGTGCCAGCAGCTTCCAGGGGTCCTACAATGAGCAGTTCTTC. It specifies CASSFQGSYNEQFF.

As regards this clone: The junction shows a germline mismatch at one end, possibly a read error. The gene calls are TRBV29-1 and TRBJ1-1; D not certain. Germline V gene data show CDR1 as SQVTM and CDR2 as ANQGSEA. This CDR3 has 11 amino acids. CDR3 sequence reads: CSVEGNAEAFF. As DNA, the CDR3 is TGCAGCGTTGAGGGGAACGCTGAAGCTTTCTTT. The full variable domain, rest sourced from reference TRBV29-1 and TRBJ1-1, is SAVISQKPSRDICQRGTSLTIQCQVDSQVTMMFWYRQQPGQSLTLIATANQGSEATYESGFVIDKFPISRPNLTFSTLTVSNMSPEDSSIYLCSVEGNAEAFFGQGTRLTVV.

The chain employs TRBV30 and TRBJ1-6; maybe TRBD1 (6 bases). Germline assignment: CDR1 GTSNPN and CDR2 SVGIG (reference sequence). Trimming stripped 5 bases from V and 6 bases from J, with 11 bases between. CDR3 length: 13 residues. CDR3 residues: CAWRGQLNSPLHF. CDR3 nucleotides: TGTGCCTGGCGAGGACAGCTTAATTCACCCCTCCACTTT.

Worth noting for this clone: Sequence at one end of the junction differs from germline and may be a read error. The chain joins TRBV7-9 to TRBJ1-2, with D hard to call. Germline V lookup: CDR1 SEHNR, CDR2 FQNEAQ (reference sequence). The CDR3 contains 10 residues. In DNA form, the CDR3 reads TGTGCCAGCAGCTTAGGGCCCTTTCTCTTC. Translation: CASSLGPFLF.

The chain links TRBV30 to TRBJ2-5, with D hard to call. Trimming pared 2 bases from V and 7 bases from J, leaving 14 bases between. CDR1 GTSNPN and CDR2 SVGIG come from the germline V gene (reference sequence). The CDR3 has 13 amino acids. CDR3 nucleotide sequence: TGTGCCTGGAGTTCTCTCCCCTTAGGGACCCAGTACTTC. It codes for CAWSSLPLGTQYF. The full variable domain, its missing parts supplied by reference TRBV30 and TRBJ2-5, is SQTIHQWPATLVQPVGSPLSLECTVEGTSNPNLYWYRQAAGRGLQLLFYSVGIGQISSEVPQNLSASRPQDRQFILSSKKLLLSDSGFYLCAWSSLPLGTQYFGPGTRLLVL.

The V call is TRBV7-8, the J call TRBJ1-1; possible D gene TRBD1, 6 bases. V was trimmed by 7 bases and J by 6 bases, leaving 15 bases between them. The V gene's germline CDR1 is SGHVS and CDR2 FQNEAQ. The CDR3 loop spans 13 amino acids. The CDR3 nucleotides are TGTGCCAGCAATTCTGGGGGCCGGGCTGAAGCTTTCTTT. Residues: CASNSGGRAEAFF. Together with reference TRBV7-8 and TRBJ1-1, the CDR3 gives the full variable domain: GAGVSQSPRYKVAKRGQDVALRCDPISGHVSLFWYQQALGQGPEFLTYFQNEAQLDKSGLPSDRFFAERPEGSVSTLKIQRTQQEDSAVYLCASNSGGRAEAFFGQGTRLTVV.

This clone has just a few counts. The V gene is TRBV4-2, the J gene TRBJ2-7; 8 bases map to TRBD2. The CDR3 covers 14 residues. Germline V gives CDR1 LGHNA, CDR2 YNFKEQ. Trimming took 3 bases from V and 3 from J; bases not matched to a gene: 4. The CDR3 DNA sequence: TGTGCCAGCAGCCAGGTTAGCGGGATCTACGAGCAGTACTTC. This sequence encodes CASSQVSGIYEQYF.

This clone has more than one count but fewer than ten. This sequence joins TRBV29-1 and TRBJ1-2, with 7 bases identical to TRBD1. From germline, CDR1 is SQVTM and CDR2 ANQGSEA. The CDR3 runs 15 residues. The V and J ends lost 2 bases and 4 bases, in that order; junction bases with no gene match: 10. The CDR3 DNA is TGCAGCGTTGAACGCCGGGACAGTAACTTCTATGGCTACACCTTC. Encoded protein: CSVERRDSNFYGYTF.

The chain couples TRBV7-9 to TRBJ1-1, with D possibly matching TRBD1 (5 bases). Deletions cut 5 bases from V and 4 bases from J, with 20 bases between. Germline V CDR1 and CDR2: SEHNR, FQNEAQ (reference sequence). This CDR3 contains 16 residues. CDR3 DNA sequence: TGTGCCAGCAGCCCGATACTCTCGACAGCCCCCACTGAAGCTTTCTTT. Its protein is CASSPILSTAPTEAFF.

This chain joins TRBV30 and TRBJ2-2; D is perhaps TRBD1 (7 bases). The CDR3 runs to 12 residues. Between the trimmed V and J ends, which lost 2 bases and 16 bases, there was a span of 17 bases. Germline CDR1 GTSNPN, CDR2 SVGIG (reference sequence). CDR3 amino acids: CAWSPNSGDRFF. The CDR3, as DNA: TGTGCCTGGAGTCCAAACTCGGGGGACAGGTTTTTT.

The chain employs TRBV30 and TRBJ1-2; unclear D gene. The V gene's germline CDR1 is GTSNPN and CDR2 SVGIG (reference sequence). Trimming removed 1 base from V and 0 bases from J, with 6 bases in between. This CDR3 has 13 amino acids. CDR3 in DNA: TGTGCCTGGAGTGGGTCAGCTAACTATGGCTACACCTTC. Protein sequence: CAWSGSANYGYTF.

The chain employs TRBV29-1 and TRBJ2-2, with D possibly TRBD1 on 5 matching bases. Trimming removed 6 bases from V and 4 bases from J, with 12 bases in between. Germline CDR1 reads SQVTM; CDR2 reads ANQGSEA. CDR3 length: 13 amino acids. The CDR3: CSVDRDSTGELFF. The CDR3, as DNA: TGCAGCGTGGATAGAGACAGCACCGGGGAGCTGTTTTTT.

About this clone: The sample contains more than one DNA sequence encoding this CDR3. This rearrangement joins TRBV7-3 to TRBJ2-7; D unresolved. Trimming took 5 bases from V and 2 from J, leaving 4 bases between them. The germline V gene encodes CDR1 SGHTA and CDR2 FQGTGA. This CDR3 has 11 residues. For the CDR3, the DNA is TGTGCCAGCAGCCCGACCTACGAGCAGTACTTC. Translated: CASSPTYEQYF.

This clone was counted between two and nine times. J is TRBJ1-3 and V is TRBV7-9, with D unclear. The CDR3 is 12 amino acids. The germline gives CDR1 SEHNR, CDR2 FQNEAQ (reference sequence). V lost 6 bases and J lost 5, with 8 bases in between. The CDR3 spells CASRAERNTIYF. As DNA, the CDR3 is TGTGCCAGCAGGGCCGAACGAAACACCATATATTTT. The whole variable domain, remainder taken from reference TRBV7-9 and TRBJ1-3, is DTGVSQNPRHKITKRGQNVTFRCDPISEHNRLYWYRQTLGQGPEFLTYFQNEAQLEKSRLLSDRFSAERPKGSFSTLEIQRTEQGDSAMYLCASRAERNTIYFGEGSWLTVV.

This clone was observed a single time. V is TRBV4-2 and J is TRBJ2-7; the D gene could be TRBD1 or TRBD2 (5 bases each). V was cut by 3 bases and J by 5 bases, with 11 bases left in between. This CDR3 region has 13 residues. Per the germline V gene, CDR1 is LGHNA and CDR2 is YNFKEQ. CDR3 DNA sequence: TGTGCCAGCAGCCAGGGGGTCTACCACGAGCAGTACTTC. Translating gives CASSQGVYHEQYF.

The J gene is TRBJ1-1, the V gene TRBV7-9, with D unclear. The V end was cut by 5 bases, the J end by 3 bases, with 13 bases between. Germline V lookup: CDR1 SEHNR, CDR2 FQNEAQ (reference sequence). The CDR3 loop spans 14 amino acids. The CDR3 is CASSPSRRDTEAFF. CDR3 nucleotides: TGTGCCAGCAGCCCATCAAGGCGGGACACTGAAGCTTTCTTT.

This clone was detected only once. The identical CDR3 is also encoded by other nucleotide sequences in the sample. The CDR3 sequence is CASSVGTGGNTIYF. The CDR3 DNA follows: TGTGCCAGCAGCGTCGGGACAGGTGGAAACACCATATATTTT. V usage is TRBV9 and J usage is TRBJ1-3, with 8 bases that match TRBD1. Losses at the gene ends were 2 bases for V and 3 bases for J; bases not matched to a gene: 1. The CDR3 runs to 14 residues. The germline V gene has CDR1 SGDLS and CDR2 YYNGEE.